Detailed here is one T cell receptor (beta chain). Its antigen is unknown. The CDR3 is cut off 3 residues early in the read; its end comes from the germline J gene. This sample was taken from a study of T cells in women clearing cervical HPV infection. Overall study results and limits: It is unknown whether associations predate infection; no effector/memory or HPV-specific sorting. TRBV6-7 abundance was lower in cases than controls (0.11% versus 0.16%). CIN3+ cases had significantly higher TCR repertoire richness than controls, but evenness did not differ.

The CDR3 is 14 amino acids. Looked up from germline, CDR1 is SGHRS and CDR2 is YFSETQ. Clones were read by immunoSEQ multiplex PCR, and TCRdb kept only the in-frame ones, dropping some. The sample data list approximately 35,000 clones. Cervical HPV DNA detected by MY09/MY11 PCR, typed by dot-blot. Sequencing input: blood buffy coat. This TCR was recovered from a woman aged 18 to 75 with a cervical HPV16 infection that either progressed to CIN3+ or cleared (not recorded which). The chain has TRBV5-1 and TRBJ2-3, with D tentatively TRBD2 (6 bases). CDR3 bases read: TGCGCCAGCAGCTTGGCTAGCGTGGAAGAGACG. Protein: CASSLASVEET. The whole CDR3 region reads CASSLASVEETQYF.